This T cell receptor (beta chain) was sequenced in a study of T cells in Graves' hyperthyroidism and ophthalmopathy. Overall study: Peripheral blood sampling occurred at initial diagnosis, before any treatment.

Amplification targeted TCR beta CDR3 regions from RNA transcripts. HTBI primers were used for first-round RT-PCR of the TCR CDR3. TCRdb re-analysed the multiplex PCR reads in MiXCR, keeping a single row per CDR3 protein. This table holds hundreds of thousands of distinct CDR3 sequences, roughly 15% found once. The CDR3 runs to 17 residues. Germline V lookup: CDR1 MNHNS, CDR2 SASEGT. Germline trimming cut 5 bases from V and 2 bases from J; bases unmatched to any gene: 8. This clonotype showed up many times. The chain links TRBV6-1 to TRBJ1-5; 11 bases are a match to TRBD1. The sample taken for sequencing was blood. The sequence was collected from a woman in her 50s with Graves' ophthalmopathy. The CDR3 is CASSPGTGGRGNQPQHF. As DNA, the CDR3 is TGTGCCAGCAGTCCCGGGACAGGGGGTAGGGGCAATCAGCCCCAGCATTTT.